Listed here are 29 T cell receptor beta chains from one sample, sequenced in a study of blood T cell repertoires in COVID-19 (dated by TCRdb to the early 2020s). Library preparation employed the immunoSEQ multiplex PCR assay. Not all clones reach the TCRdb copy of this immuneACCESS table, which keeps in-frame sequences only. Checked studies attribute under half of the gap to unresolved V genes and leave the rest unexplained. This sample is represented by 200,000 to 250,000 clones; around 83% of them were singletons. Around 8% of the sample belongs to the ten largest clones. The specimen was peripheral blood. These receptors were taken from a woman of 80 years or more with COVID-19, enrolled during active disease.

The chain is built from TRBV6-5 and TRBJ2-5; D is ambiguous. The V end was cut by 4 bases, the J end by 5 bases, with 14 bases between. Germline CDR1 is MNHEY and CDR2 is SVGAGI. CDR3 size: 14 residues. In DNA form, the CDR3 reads TGTGCCAGCAGTTCTAGGAGTGACGGGGAGACCCAGTACTTC. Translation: CASSSRSDGETQYF.

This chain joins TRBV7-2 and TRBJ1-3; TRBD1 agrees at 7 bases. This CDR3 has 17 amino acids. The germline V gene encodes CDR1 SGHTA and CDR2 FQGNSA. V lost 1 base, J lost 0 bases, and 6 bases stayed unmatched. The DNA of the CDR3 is TGTGCCAGCAGCTTAGGACAGGGACCATACTCTGGAAACACCATATATTTT. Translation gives CASSLGQGPYSGNTIYF.

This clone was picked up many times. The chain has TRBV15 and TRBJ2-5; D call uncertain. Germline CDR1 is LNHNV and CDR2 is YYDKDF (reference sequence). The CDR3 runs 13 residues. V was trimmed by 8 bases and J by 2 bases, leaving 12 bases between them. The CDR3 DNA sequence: TGTGCCACCTCAGTAGGCGGACAAGAGACCCAGTACTTC. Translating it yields CATSVGGQETQYF.

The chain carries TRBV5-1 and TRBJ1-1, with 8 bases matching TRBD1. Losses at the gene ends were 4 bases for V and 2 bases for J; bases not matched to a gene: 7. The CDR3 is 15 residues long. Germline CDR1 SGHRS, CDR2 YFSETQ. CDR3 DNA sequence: TGCGCCAGCAGCCGACAGGGGTCGGTAAACACTGAAGCTTTCTTT. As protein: CASSRQGSVNTEAFF.

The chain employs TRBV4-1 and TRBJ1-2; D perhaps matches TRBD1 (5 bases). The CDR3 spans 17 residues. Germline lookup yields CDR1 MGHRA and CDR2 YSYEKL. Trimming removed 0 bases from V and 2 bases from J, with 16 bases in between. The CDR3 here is CASSQDPGGYGNYGYTF. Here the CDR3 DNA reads TGCGCCAGCAGCCAAGATCCGGGGGGTTATGGGAACTATGGCTACACCTTC.

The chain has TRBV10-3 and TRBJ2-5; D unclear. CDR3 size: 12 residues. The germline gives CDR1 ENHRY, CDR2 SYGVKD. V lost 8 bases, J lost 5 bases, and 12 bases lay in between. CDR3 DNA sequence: TGTGCCATCGCCGCTCAAGAGGAGACCCAGTACTTC. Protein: CAIAAQEETQYF.

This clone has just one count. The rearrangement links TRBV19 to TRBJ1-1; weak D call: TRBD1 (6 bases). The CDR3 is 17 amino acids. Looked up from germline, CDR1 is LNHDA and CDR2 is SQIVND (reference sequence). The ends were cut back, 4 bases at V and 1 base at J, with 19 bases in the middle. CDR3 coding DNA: TGTGCCAGTAGTACAGCGGTAGGGGGATGGAAGAACACTGAAGCTTTCTTT. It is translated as CASSTAVGGWKNTEAFF.

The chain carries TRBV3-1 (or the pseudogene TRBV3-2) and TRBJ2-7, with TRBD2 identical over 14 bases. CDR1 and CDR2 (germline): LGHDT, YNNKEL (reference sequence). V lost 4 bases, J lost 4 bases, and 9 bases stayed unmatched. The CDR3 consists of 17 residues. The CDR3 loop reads CASSPIRTSGGPYEQYF. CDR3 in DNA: TGTGCCAGCAGCCCCATTAGGACTAGCGGGGGGCCTTACGAGCAGTACTTC.

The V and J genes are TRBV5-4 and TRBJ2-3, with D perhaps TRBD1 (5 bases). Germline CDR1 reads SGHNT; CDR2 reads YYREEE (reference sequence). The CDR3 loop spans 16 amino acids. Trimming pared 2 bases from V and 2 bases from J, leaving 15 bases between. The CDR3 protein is CASSFPGIRDTDTQYF. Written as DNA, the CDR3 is TGTGCCAGCAGCTTCCCAGGGATTCGTGACACAGATACGCAGTATTTT.

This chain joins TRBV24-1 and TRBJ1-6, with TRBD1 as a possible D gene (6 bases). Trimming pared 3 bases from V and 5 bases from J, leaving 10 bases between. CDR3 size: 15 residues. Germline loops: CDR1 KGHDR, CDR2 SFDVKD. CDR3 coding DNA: TGTGCCACCAGTGATCACAGGGTCCATAATTCACCCCTCCACTTT. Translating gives CATSDHRVHNSPLHF.

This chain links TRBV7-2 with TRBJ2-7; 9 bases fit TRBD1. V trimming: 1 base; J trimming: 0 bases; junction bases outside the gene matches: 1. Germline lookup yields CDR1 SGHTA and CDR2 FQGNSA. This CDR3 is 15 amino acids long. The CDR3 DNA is TGTGCCAGCAGCTTAGAGGGACAGGGCTCCTACGAGCAGTACTTC. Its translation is CASSLEGQGSYEQYF.

The CDR3 loop is CSGGQGIGEQFF. The CDR3 DNA is TGCAGCGGGGGACAGGGGATCGGTGAGCAGTTCTTC. The chain combines TRBV29-1 with TRBJ2-1, with 10 bases identical to TRBD1. Trimming took 7 bases from V and 9 from J; bases not matched to a gene: 6. Germline V CDR1 and CDR2: SQVTM, ANQGSEA. The CDR3 consists of 12 residues.

The CDR3 nucleotides read TGCAGCGTCCGAGGGGGACTAGCACTGGATACGCAGTATTTT. Translation gives CSVRGGLALDTQYF. The chain couples TRBV29-1 to TRBJ2-3, with 9 nucleotides matching TRBD2. CDR1 and CDR2 (germline): SQVTM, ANQGSEA. The CDR3 contains 14 residues. Trimming removed 6 bases from V and 6 bases from J; junction bases left unmatched: 10.

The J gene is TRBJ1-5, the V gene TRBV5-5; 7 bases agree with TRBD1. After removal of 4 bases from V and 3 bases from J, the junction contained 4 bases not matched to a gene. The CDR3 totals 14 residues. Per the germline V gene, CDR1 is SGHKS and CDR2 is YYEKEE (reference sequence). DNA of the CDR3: TGTGCCAGCAGCGCGACAGGGCTCAATCAGCCCCAGCATTTT. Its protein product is CASSATGLNQPQHF. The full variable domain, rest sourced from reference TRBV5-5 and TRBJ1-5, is DAGVTQSPTHLIKTRGQQVTLRCSPISGHKSVSWYQQVLGQGPQFIFQYYEKEERGRGNFPDRFSARQFPNYSSELNVNALLLGDSALYLCASSATGLNQPQHFGDGTRLSIL.

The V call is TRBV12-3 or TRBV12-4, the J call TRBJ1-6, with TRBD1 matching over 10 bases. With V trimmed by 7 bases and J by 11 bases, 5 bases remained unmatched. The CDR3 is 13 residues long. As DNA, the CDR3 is TGTGCCAGCACCCGGGACAGGGGAACACCCCTCCACTTT. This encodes CASTRDRGTPLHF.

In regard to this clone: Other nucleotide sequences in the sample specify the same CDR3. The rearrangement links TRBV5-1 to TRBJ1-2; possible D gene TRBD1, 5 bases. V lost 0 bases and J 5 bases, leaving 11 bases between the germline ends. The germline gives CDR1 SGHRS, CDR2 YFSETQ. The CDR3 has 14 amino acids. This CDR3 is CASSLGQGRYGYTF. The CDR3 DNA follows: TGCGCCAGCAGCTTGGGGCAGGGTCGGTATGGCTACACCTTC.

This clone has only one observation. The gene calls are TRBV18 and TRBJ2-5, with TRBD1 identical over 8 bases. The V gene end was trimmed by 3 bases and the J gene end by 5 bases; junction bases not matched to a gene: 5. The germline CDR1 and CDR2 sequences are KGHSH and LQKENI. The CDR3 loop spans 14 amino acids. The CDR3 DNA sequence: TGTGCCAGCTCACCCAGGGGGCTGGGGGAGACCCAGTACTTC. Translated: CASSPRGLGETQYF.

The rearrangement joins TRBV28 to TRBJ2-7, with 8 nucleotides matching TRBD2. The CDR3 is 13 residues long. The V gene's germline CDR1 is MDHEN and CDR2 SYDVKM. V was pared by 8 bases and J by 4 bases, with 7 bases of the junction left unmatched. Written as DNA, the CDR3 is TGTGCCAGCCGCGGGGGGAAAACTTACGAGCAGTACTTC. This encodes CASRGGKTYEQYF.

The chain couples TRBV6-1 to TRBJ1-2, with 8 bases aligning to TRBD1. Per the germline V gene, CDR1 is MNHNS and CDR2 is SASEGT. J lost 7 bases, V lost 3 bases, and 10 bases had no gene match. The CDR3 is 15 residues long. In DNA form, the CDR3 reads TGTGCCAGCAGTGAGAAGAGTCAGGGGGCAATTGGCTACACCTTC. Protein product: CASSEKSQGAIGYTF.

CDR3 residues: CSVEDRGTANYGYTF. The CDR3 DNA reads TGCAGCGTTGAAGATAGGGGGACAGCTAACTATGGCTACACCTTC. This chain links TRBV29-1 with TRBJ1-2, with 7 bases identical to TRBD1. The trim removed 0 bases at V and 0 bases at J, leaving 4 bases unmatched. The V gene's germline CDR1 is SQVTM and CDR2 ANQGSEA. This CDR3 comprises 15 residues. Full variable domain (rest looked up from reference TRBV29-1 and TRBJ1-2): SAVISQKPSRDICQRGTSLTIQCQVDSQVTMMFWYRQQPGQSLTLIATANQGSEATYESGFVIDKFPISRPNLTFSTLTVSNMSPEDSSIYLCSVEDRGTANYGYTFGSGTRLTVV.

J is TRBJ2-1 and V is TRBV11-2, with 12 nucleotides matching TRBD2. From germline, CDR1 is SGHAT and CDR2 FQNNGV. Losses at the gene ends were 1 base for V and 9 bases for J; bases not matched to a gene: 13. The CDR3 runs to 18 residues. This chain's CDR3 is CASSLGIKTSGRSGEQFF. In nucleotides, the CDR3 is TGTGCCAGCAGCTTAGGGATAAAGACTAGCGGGAGATCGGGTGAGCAGTTCTTC.

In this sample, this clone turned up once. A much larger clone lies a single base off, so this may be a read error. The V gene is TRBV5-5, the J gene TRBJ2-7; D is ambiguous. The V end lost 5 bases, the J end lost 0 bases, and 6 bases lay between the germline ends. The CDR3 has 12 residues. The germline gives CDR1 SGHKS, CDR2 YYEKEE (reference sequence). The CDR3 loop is CASRRSSYEQYF. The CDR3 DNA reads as TGTGCCAGCAGACGGAGCTCCTACGAGCAGTACTTC.

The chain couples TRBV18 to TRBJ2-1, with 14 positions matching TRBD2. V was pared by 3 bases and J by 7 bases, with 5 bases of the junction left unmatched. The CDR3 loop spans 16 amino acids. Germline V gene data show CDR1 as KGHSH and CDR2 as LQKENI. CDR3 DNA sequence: TGTGCCAGCTCACCGCAGGGACTAGCGGGAGTTAATGAGCAGTTCTTC. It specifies CASSPQGLAGVNEQFF.

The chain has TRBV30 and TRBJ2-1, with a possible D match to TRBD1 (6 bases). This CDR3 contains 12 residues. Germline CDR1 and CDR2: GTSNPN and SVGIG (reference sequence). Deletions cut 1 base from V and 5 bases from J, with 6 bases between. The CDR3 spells CAWSEGDNEQFF. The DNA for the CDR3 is TGTGCCTGGAGTGAGGGGGACAATGAGCAGTTCTTC. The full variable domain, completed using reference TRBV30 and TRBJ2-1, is SQTIHQWPATLVQPVGSPLSLECTVEGTSNPNLYWYRQAAGRGLQLLFYSVGIGQISSEVPQNLSASRPQDRQFILSSKKLLLSDSGFYLCAWSEGDNEQFFGPGTRLTVL.

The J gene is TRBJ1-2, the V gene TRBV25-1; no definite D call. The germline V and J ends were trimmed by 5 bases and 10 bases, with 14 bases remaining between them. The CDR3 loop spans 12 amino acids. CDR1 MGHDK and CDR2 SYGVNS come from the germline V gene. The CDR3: CASSSFSGSYTF. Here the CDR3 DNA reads TGTGCCAGCAGTTCCTTTTCGGGATCCTACACCTTC.

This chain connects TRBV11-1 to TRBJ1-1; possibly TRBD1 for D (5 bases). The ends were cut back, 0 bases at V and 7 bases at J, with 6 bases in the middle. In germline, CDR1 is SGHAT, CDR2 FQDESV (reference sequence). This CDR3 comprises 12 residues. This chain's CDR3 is CASSLAQDEAFF. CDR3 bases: TGTGCCAGCAGCTTAGCACAGGATGAAGCTTTCTTT. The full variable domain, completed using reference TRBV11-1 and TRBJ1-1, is EAEVAQSPRYKITEKSQAVAFWCDPISGHATLYWYRQILGQGPELLVQFQDESVVDDSQLPKDRFSAERLKGVDSTLKIQPAELGDSAMYLCASSLAQDEAFFGQGTRLTVV.

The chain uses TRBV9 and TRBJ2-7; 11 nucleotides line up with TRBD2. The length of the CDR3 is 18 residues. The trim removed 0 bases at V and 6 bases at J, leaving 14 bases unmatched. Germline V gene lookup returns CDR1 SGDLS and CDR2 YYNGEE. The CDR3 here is CASSVGSGGGLAGGEQYF. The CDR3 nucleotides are TGTGCCAGCAGCGTAGGATCCGGGGGTGGGCTAGCGGGAGGCGAGCAGTACTTC.

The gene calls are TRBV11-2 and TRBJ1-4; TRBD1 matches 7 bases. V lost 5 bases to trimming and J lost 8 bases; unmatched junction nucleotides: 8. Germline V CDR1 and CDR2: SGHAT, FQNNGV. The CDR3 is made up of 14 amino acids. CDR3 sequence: CASSRDRGGEKLFF. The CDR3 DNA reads TGTGCCAGCAGCCGGGACAGAGGTGGGGAAAAACTGTTTTTT.

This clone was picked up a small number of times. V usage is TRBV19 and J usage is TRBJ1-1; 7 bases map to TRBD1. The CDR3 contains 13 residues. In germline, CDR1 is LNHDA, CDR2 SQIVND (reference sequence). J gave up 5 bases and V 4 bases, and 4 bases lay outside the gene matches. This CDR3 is CASSTTGRTEAFF. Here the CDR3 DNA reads TGTGCCAGTAGTACGACAGGGAGGACTGAAGCTTTCTTT.